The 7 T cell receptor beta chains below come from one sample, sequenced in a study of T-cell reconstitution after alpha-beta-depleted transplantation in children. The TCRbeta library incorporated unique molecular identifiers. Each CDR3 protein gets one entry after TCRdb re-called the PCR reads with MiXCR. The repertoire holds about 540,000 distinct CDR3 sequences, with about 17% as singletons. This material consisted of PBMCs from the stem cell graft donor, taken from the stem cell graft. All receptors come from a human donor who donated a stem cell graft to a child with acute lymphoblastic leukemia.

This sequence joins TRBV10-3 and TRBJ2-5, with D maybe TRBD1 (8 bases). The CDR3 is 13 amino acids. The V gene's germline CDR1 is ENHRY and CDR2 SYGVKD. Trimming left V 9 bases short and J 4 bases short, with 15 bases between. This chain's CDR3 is CAIRTGRGETQYF. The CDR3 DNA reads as TGTGCCATAAGGACAGGGAGGGGAGAGACCCAGTACTTC.

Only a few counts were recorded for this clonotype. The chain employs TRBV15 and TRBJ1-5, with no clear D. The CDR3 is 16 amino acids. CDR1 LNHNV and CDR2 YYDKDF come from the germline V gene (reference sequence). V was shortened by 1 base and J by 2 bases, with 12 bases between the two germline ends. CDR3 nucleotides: TGTGCCACCAGCAGAGCCCCGGCAGGTCGCAATCAGCCCCAGCATTTT. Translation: CATSRAPAGRNQPQHF.

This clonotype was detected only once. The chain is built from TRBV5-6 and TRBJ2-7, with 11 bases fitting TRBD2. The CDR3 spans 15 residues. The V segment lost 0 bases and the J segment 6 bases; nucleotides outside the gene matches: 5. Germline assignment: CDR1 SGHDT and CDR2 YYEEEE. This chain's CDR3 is CASSLAPSGRREQYF. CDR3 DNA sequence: TGTGCCAGCAGCTTGGCCCCTAGCGGGAGGCGCGAGCAGTACTTC. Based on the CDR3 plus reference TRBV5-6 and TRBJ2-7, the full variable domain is DAGVTQSPTHLIKTRGQQVTLRCSPKSGHDTVSWYQQALGQGPQFIFQYYEEEERQRGNFPDRFSGHQFPNYSSELNVNALLLGDSALYLCASSLAPSGRREQYFGPGTRLTVT.

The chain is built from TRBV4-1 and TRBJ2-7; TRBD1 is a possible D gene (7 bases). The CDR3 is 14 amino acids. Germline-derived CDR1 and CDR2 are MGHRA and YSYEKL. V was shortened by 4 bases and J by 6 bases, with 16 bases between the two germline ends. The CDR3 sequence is CASSLVHQGGEQYF. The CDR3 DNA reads TGCGCCAGCAGCCTTGTTCATCAGGGGGGCGAGCAGTACTTC.

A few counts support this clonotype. CDR3 loop: CASSQTGTGEAGELFF. CDR3 nucleotide sequence: TGCGCCAGCAGCCAAACCGGGACAGGGGAGGCCGGGGAGCTGTTTTTT. The chain recombines TRBV5-1 with TRBJ2-2, with 10 bases that match TRBD1. Germline V gene lookup returns CDR1 SGHRS and CDR2 YFSETQ. This CDR3 spans 16 amino acids. With V trimmed by 4 bases and J by 6 bases, 9 bases remained unmatched.

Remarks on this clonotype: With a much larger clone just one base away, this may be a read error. In nucleotides, the CDR3 is TGTGCCAGCATCCTCCCCTTGATTCTTAGCTCCTACAATGAGCAGTTCTTC. Encoded protein: CASILPLILSSYNEQFF. This chain connects TRBV16 to TRBJ2-1; D unresolved. The germline V gene has CDR1 KGHSY and CDR2 FQNENV. The CDR3 contains 17 residues. V dropped 7 bases and J dropped 0 bases, with 19 bases sitting between them.

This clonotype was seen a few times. CDR3 protein: CASSLLAGGTEAFF. Here the CDR3 DNA reads TGTGCCAGCAGCTTACTCGCGGGGGGGACTGAAGCTTTCTTT. The V and J genes are TRBV7-9 and TRBJ1-1, with D perhaps TRBD1 (5 bases). The CDR3 consists of 14 residues. The germline V gene has CDR1 SEHNR and CDR2 FQNEAQ (reference sequence). Trimming took 2 bases from V and 5 from J, leaving 12 bases between them.